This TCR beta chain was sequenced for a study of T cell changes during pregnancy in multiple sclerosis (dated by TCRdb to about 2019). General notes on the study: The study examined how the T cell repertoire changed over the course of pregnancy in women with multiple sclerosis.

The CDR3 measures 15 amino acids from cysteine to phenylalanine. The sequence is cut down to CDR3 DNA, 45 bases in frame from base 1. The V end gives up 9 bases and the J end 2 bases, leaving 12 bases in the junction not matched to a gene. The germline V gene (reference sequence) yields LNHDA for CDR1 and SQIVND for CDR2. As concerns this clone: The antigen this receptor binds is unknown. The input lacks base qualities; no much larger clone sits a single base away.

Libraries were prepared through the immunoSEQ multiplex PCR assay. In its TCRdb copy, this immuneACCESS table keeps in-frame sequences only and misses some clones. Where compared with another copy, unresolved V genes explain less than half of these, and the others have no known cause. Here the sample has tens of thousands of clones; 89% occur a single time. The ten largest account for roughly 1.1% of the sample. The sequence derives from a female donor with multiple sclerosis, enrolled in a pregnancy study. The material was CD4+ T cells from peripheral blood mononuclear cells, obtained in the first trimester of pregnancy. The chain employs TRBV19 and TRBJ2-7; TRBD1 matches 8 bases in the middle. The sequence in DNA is TGTGCCAGCTCGGAATGGACAGGGCGAACCTACGAGCAGTACTTC. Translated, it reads CASSEWTGRTYEQYF.